This TCR beta chain was recovered during a study of T cell responses to AZD1222 COVID-19 vaccine. Concerning this clone: Its cognate antigen is unknown.

Assay: immunoSEQ multiplex PCR; the TCRdb copy retains only in-frame clones and omits some. This table holds about 99,000 clones, approximately 93% found once. General study points: Donors were chiefly white British, with a greater number of females, and clonal diversity was perhaps underestimated. As reported, nearly half of all spike-specific TCRs target variant regions that are unmutated. Seropositive status at baseline applied to only five or six AZD1222 recipients.

The ends lost 6 bases at V and 6 bases at J; junction bases unmatched: 12. The V gene's germline CDR1 is MNHEY and CDR2 SMNVEV (reference sequence). This CDR3 has 15 residues. The sample here was peripheral blood, taken on day 0 of AZD1222 vaccination. V is TRBV27 and J is TRBJ1-2; 8 positions match TRBD1. This receptor was taken from an adult in good health. The CDR3 coding sequence is TGTGCCAGCAGCTCCCTTTTTGGGACAGGCGATGGCTACACCTTC. This gives the protein CASSSLFGTGDGYTF.